This is a list of T cell receptor beta chains from one sample in a study of blood T cell repertoires in COVID-19. The data were produced by immunoSEQ multiplex PCR, yet TCRdb's version contains in-frame clones alone and is incomplete. The data show fewer than 300,000 clones, 80% to 90% seen once. The material sequenced was PBMCs or T cells enriched from blood (not recorded which). The receptors were gathered from a man between 40 and 49 years old who had recovered from COVID-19. Both conserved end residues are part of each CDR3. Fields, in order: CDR3 length, V gene, D gene, clone size, J gene, CDR3 DNA, CDR3 protein. The D gene is left open where the match is weak. Clone size is not always given. Where it is, it says once, few, many or a class for expanded clones.

len: 15; v_gene: TRBV4-1; d_gene: TRBD1; abundance: few; j_gene: TRBJ2-1; CDR3nt: TGCGCCAGCAGCTCCGGGACAGGGGGCTACAATGAGCAGTTCTTC; CDR3aa: CASSSGTGGYNEQFF
len: 16; v_gene: TRBV7-3; d_gene: -; abundance: -; j_gene: TRBJ1-4; CDR3nt: TGTGCCAGCAGCTTAATTTGGCTGAGGTTAAATGAAAAACTGTTTTTT; CDR3aa: CASSLIWLRLNEKLFF
len: 14; v_gene: TRBV11-1; d_gene: -; abundance: once; j_gene: TRBJ1-2; CDR3nt: TGTGCCAGCAGCTTAGCTGGGGCGCGAGAAGGCTACACCTTC; CDR3aa: CASSLAGAREGYTF
len: 13; v_gene: TRBV30; d_gene: -; abundance: few; j_gene: TRBJ2-5; CDR3nt: TGTGCCTGGAGTGTACTAGTTGGAGAGACCCAGTACTTC; CDR3aa: CAWSVLVGETQYF
len: 18; v_gene: TRBV28; d_gene: TRBD2; abundance: -; j_gene: TRBJ2-4; CDR3nt: TGTGCCAGCAGTTTATATGGTCGACTAGCCCAAGCCAAAAACATTCAGTACTTC; CDR3aa: CASSLYGRLAQAKNIQYF
len: 15; v_gene: TRBV19; d_gene: TRBD2; abundance: -; j_gene: TRBJ2-1; CDR3nt: TGTGCCAGTAGTATGCCCGGGACTAGTCACAATGAGCAGTTCTTC; CDR3aa: CASSMPGTSHNEQFF
len: 16; v_gene: TRBV10-3; d_gene: TRBD1; abundance: -; j_gene: TRBJ1-2; CDR3nt: TGTGCCATCAGTAGAGGGACAGGCGTAGACTCCTATGGCTACACCTTC; CDR3aa: CAISRGTGVDSYGYTF
len: 13; v_gene: TRBV12-3/TRBV12-4; d_gene: -; abundance: -; j_gene: TRBJ1-4; CDR3nt: TGTGCCAGCAGGCAGGGTTCTACTGAAAAACTGTTTTTT; CDR3aa: CASRQGSTEKLFF
len: 17; v_gene: TRBV27; d_gene: TRBD1; abundance: -; j_gene: TRBJ2-1; CDR3nt: TGTGCCAGCAGTCCTCGAGGCAACAGGGGGCCCTACAATGAGCAGTTCTTC; CDR3aa: CASSPRGNRGPYNEQFF
len: 14; v_gene: TRBV30; d_gene: -; abundance: -; j_gene: TRBJ2-5; CDR3nt: TGTGCCTGGAGTGTACAGACAGTCCAAGAGACCCAGTACTTC; CDR3aa: CAWSVQTVQETQYF
len: 16; v_gene: TRBV7-2; d_gene: -; abundance: once; j_gene: TRBJ2-1; CDR3nt: TGTGCCAGCAGCCCCCAGGGGGGAGTAGGGGGGAATGAGCAGTTCTTC; CDR3aa: CASSPQGGVGGNEQFF
len: 13; v_gene: TRBV28; d_gene: TRBD1; abundance: -; j_gene: TRBJ1-4; CDR3nt: TGTGCCAGCAGGAGACAGGGTTGGGAAAAACTGTTTTTT; CDR3aa: CASRRQGWEKLFF
len: 13; v_gene: TRBV28; d_gene: TRBD1; abundance: -; j_gene: TRBJ1-4; CDR3nt: TGTGCCAGCCGTTCAGGGGGGTCAGAAAAACTGTTTTTT; CDR3aa: CASRSGGSEKLFF
len: 14; v_gene: TRBV5-4; d_gene: -; abundance: -; j_gene: TRBJ2-5; CDR3nt: TGTGCCAGCAGCTTGAGCGGCGCCGCGGAGACCCAGTACTTC; CDR3aa: CASSLSGAAETQYF
len: 14; v_gene: TRBV27; d_gene: -; abundance: few; j_gene: TRBJ1-2; CDR3nt: TGTGCCAGCAGTTTAAACGGGGGGACCCATGGCTACACCTTC; CDR3aa: CASSLNGGTHGYTF
len: 13; v_gene: TRBV19; d_gene: -; abundance: -; j_gene: TRBJ1-1; CDR3nt: TGTGCCAGTAGTATAGGTGGCAACACTGAAGCTTTCTTT; CDR3aa: CASSIGGNTEAFF
len: 17; v_gene: TRBV21-1; d_gene: -; abundance: -; j_gene: TRBJ2-7; CDR3nt: TGTGCCGACATCCCGGGACAGGCGCCCCCCCTCTCCTACGAGCAGTACTTC; CDR3aa: CADIPGQAPPLSYEQYF
len: 19; v_gene: TRBV12-5; d_gene: TRBD1; abundance: -; j_gene: TRBJ1-4; CDR3nt: TGTGCTAGTGGCCCCTTAACACTTGCCGACAGGGGGCTGGTTGAAAAACTGTTTTTT; CDR3aa: CASGPLTLADRGLVEKLFF
len: 15; v_gene: TRBV7-9; d_gene: -; abundance: -; j_gene: TRBJ1-2; CDR3nt: TGTGCCAGCAGCTTAGAGCGACAGAAGAACTATGGCTACACCTTC; CDR3aa: CASSLERQKNYGYTF
len: 15; v_gene: TRBV18; d_gene: -; abundance: -; j_gene: TRBJ1-6; CDR3nt: TGTGCCAGCTCACCACCGGGGGGAAATAATTCACCCCTCCACTTT; CDR3aa: CASSPPGGNNSPLHF
len: 13; v_gene: TRBV4-3; d_gene: -; abundance: -; j_gene: TRBJ2-3; CDR3nt: TGCGCCAGCAGCCGCGGACGGGGAGATACGCAGTATTTT; CDR3aa: CASSRGRGDTQYF
len: 15; v_gene: TRBV18; d_gene: -; abundance: -; j_gene: TRBJ2-7; CDR3nt: TGTGCCAGCTCACCCCCCGGGCGGGGAGCCTACGAGCAGTACTTC; CDR3aa: CASSPPGRGAYEQYF
len: 15; v_gene: TRBV3-1/TRBV3-2; d_gene: TRBD2; abundance: few; j_gene: TRBJ2-7; CDR3nt: TGTGCCAGCAGCCAAGATCTAGCGGGACCCTACGAGCAGTACTTC; CDR3aa: CASSQDLAGPYEQYF
len: 18; v_gene: TRBV21-1; d_gene: -; abundance: -; j_gene: TRBJ2-7; CDR3nt: TGTGCCAGCAGCAAAGTACCCACAGCCGGGACAGGACGGTACGAGCAGTACTTC; CDR3aa: CASSKVPTAGTGRYEQYF
len: 16; v_gene: TRBV3-1/TRBV3-2; d_gene: -; abundance: -; j_gene: TRBJ2-3; CDR3nt: TGTGCCAGCAGCCTCCGGGGGACTCTTTTCACAGATACGCAGTATTTT; CDR3aa: CASSLRGTLFTDTQYF
len: 14; v_gene: TRBV6-2/TRBV6-3; d_gene: -; abundance: -; j_gene: TRBJ2-7; CDR3nt: TGTGCCAGCAGTTACTCGCCAGACAGCTACGAGCAGTACTTC; CDR3aa: CASSYSPDSYEQYF
len: 15; v_gene: TRBV9; d_gene: TRBD2; abundance: once; j_gene: TRBJ2-1; CDR3nt: TGTGCCAGCAGCTTGACTAGCGGGGACTACAATGAGCAGTTCTTC; CDR3aa: CASSLTSGDYNEQFF
len: 16; v_gene: TRBV7-3; d_gene: -; abundance: once; j_gene: TRBJ1-1; CDR3nt: TGTGCCAGCAGCTTAACGGGGCGCGGGAGTGGAACTGAAGCTTTCTTT; CDR3aa: CASSLTGRGSGTEAFF
len: 17; v_gene: TRBV5-1; d_gene: TRBD1; abundance: -; j_gene: TRBJ1-4; CDR3nt: TGCGCCAGCAGCCTAAAACCCGGGACAGGGGGCCGGGAAAAACTGTTTTTT; CDR3aa: CASSLKPGTGGREKLFF
len: 13; v_gene: TRBV10-3; d_gene: TRBD2; abundance: -; j_gene: TRBJ2-7; CDR3nt: TGTGCCATCACCGGGGGGTCATCCTACGAGCAGTACTTC; CDR3aa: CAITGGSSYEQYF
len: 13; v_gene: TRBV27; d_gene: TRBD1; abundance: -; j_gene: TRBJ1-5; CDR3nt: TGTGCCAGCAGTTCAGGGGGCGGGCAGCCCCAGCATTTT; CDR3aa: CASSSGGGQPQHF
len: 13; v_gene: TRBV5-1; d_gene: -; abundance: -; j_gene: TRBJ2-5; CDR3nt: TGCGCCAGCAGCCTGACTAGTAAAGAGACCCAGTACTTC; CDR3aa: CASSLTSKETQYF
len: 16; v_gene: TRBV18; d_gene: TRBD2; abundance: -; j_gene: TRBJ2-5; CDR3nt: TGTGCCAGCTCATGGAAACTAGCGGCAGAGGGGGAGACCCAGTACTTC; CDR3aa: CASSWKLAAEGETQYF
len: 14; v_gene: TRBV27; d_gene: -; abundance: -; j_gene: TRBJ1-1; CDR3nt: TGTGCCACCCTCCCCTTCAGGGATCACACTGAAGCTTTCTTT; CDR3aa: CATLPFRDHTEAFF
len: 15; v_gene: TRBV28; d_gene: -; abundance: few; j_gene: TRBJ1-2; CDR3nt: TGTGCCAGCAGGGCCCGCGGGGGGAGTAACTATGGCTACACCTTC; CDR3aa: CASRARGGSNYGYTF
len: 20; v_gene: TRBV18; d_gene: TRBD2; abundance: -; j_gene: TRBJ2-1; CDR3nt: TGTGCCAGCTCACCAAATCCGGGACTAGCGGGAGTGAGCTCCTACAATGAGCAGTTCTTC; CDR3aa: CASSPNPGLAGVSSYNEQFF
len: 14; v_gene: TRBV27; d_gene: -; abundance: -; j_gene: TRBJ2-5; CDR3nt: TGTGCCAGCAGTTTAGGGACAAATCAAGAGACCCAGTACTTC; CDR3aa: CASSLGTNQETQYF
len: 14; v_gene: TRBV6-5; d_gene: -; abundance: -; j_gene: TRBJ1-2; CDR3nt: TGTGCCAGCAGGAACGAAGCCGATTACTATGGCTACACCTTC; CDR3aa: CASRNEADYYGYTF
len: 13; v_gene: TRBV7-2; d_gene: -; abundance: -; j_gene: TRBJ1-6; CDR3nt: TGTGCCAGCCTTAGCTCCTATAATTCACCCCTCCACTTT; CDR3aa: CASLSSYNSPLHF
len: 16; v_gene: TRBV15; d_gene: -; abundance: once; j_gene: TRBJ1-2; CDR3nt: TGTGCCACCAGCACAGGGAGGGTGACCCCTCTATATGGCTACACCTTC; CDR3aa: CATSTGRVTPLYGYTF
len: 16; v_gene: TRBV6-5; d_gene: -; abundance: -; j_gene: TRBJ1-1; CDR3nt: TGTGCCAGCAGTTACTCAGGCAGGGGAGCCAACACTGAAGCTTTCTTT; CDR3aa: CASSYSGRGANTEAFF
len: 15; v_gene: TRBV19; d_gene: -; abundance: -; j_gene: TRBJ1-4; CDR3nt: TGTGCCAGTAACCCGCGGAACAGGGCTAATGAAAAACTGTTTTTT; CDR3aa: CASNPRNRANEKLFF
len: 13; v_gene: TRBV18; d_gene: TRBD1; abundance: -; j_gene: TRBJ1-1; CDR3nt: TGTGCCAGCTCACCGGGACAGGGAACTGAAGCTTTCTTT; CDR3aa: CASSPGQGTEAFF
len: 15; v_gene: TRBV7-7; d_gene: TRBD2; abundance: -; j_gene: TRBJ2-3; CDR3nt: TGTGCCAGCAGTTCTGGACTAGGACGCACAGATACGCAGTATTTT; CDR3aa: CASSSGLGRTDTQYF
len: 15; v_gene: TRBV15; d_gene: -; abundance: -; j_gene: TRBJ2-1; CDR3nt: TGTGCCACCGTAGGGGGGGGGTCAATCTCCAATGAGCAGTTCTTC; CDR3aa: CATVGGGSISNEQFF
len: 17; v_gene: TRBV21-1; d_gene: -; abundance: -; j_gene: TRBJ2-3; CDR3nt: TGTGCCAGCAGCAAAGCCTGGACTAGCGGATTCACAGATACGCAGTATTTT; CDR3aa: CASSKAWTSGFTDTQYF
len: 16; v_gene: TRBV29-1; d_gene: TRBD2; abundance: -; j_gene: TRBJ2-2; CDR3nt: TGCAGCGTTGCGGGTAGCGGGGGGGGTCCCGGCGGGGAGCTGTTTTTT; CDR3aa: CSVAGSGGGPGGELFF
len: 14; v_gene: TRBV20-1; d_gene: -; abundance: -; j_gene: TRBJ2-7; CDR3nt: TGCAGTGCTCGTGACCCGGGGGGCTTCAACGAGCAGTACTTC; CDR3aa: CSARDPGGFNEQYF
len: 17; v_gene: TRBV2; d_gene: TRBD1; abundance: -; j_gene: TRBJ2-7; CDR3nt: TGTGCCAGCATTCGTACCCGTGCCGGGACAGGGTCCTACGAGCAGTACTTC; CDR3aa: CASIRTRAGTGSYEQYF
len: 14; v_gene: TRBV6-2/TRBV6-3; d_gene: -; abundance: few; j_gene: TRBJ2-3; CDR3nt: TGTGCCAGCAGTTATGACTTAATCACAGATACGCAGTATTTT; CDR3aa: CASSYDLITDTQYF
len: 16; v_gene: TRBV3-1/TRBV3-2; d_gene: TRBD1; abundance: -; j_gene: TRBJ2-5; CDR3nt: TGTGCCAGCAGCCTAACACAGGACAGGCTTGGGGAGACCCAGTACTTC; CDR3aa: CASSLTQDRLGETQYF
len: 15; v_gene: TRBV27; d_gene: TRBD2; abundance: -; j_gene: TRBJ2-4; CDR3nt: TGTGCCAGCAGTCCCGGGACTAGCGGGAGAAACATTCAGTACTTC; CDR3aa: CASSPGTSGRNIQYF